The clone carrying this T cell receptor (beta chain) has a count of ten or more. Its antigen is unknown. Calling Graves' hyperthyroidism stable meant ophthalmopathy did not progress within 18 months. This specimen belongs to a study of T cells in Graves' hyperthyroidism and ophthalmopathy. Findings of the study overall: Ophthalmopathy prediction by the model preceded onset by a median roughly 6.3 months. Also found in blood were most expanded thyroid clonotypes above 0.001.

The source material, RNA transcripts, was used to amplify TCR beta CDR3 regions. With the HTBI primer set, the TCR CDR3 went through a first round of RT-PCR. TCRdb redid the calling of the multiplex PCR reads with MiXCR, one entry per CDR3 protein. Among 450,000 to 650,000 distinct CDR3 sequences listed, roughly 20% were seen once. This CDR3 has 17 residues. V trimming: 2 bases; J trimming: 7 bases; junction bases outside the gene matches: 13. CDR1 MNHEY and CDR2 SVGEGT come from the germline V gene. The rearrangement links TRBV6-2 or TRBV6-3 to TRBJ1-1; TRBD1 agrees at 10 bases. Sequencing was done on a sample of blood. This TCR was sampled from a man aged 18 to 29 with Graves' hyperthyroidism. CDR3 nucleotide sequence: TGTGCCAGCAGTTACGGCTGGACAGGGGGGAACGGCGGTGAAGCTTTCTTT. Amino acid sequence: CASSYGWTGGNGGEAFF.